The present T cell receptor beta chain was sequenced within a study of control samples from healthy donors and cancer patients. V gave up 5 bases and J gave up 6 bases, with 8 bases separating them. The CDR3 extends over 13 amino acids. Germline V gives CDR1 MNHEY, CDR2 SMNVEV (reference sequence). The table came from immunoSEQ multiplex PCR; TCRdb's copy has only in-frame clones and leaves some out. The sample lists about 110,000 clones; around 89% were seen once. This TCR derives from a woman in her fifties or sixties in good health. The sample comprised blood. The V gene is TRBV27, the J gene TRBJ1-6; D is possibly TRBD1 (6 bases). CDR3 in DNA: TGTGCCAGCAGTAGGACAGCTAATTCACCCCTCCACTTT. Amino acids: CASSRTANSPLHF.